This T cell receptor beta chain derives from a study of blood T cell repertoires in COVID-19. At the level of the study: Researchers got acute and convalescent COVID-19 samples from the United States, Italy and Spain. PBMCs, B-cell-depleted T cells, or T cells provided the cDNA or gDNA that made up the material.

Per the original methods: It was from reference gene primer amplification that nucleated cell counts were estimated. The assay was immunoSEQ multiplex PCR, and TCRdb's table has in-frame clones only and misses some. V, J and clone size are those of that table, while D and trimming were read from the DNA. This table holds approximately 100,000 clones, approximately 83% found once. Trimming pared 2 bases from V and 4 bases from J, leaving 9 bases between. Germline assignment: CDR1 SGHDT and CDR2 YYEEEE. The CDR3 consists of 14 residues. The V call is TRBV5-6, the J call TRBJ2-2; D may be TRBD2 (5 bases). Sample: peripheral blood. The sequence came from a woman aged 80 or older with active or convalescent COVID-19. The CDR3 region is CASSFGVGTGELFF. In DNA, the CDR3 is TGTGCCAGCAGCTTCGGGGTGGGCACCGGGGAGCTGTTTTTT. Combining the CDR3 with reference TRBV5-6 and TRBJ2-2 gives the whole variable domain DAGVTQSPTHLIKTRGQQVTLRCSPKSGHDTVSWYQQALGQGPQFIFQYYEEEERQRGNFPDRFSGHQFPNYSSELNVNALLLGDSALYLCASSFGVGTGELFFGEGSRLTVL.